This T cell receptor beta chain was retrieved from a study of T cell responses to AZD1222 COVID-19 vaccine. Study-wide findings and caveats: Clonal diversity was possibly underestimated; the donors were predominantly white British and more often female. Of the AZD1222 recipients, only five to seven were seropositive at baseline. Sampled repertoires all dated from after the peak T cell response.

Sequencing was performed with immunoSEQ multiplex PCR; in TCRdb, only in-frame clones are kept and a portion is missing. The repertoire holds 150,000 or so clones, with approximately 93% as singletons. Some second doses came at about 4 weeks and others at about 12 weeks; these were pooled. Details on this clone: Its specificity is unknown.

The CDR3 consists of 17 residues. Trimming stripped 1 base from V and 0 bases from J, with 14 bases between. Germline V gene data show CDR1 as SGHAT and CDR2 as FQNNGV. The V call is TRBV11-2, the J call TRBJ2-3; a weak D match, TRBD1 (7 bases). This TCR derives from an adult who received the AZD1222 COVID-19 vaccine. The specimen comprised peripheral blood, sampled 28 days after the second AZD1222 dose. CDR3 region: CASSLGGDRPSTDTQYF. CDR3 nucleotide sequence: TGTGCCAGCAGCTTAGGGGGGGACAGACCTAGCACAGATACGCAGTATTTT.